This T cell receptor beta chain was sequenced for a study of regulatory T cells in long-lasting Graves disease. Study-wide points: Lower TCR diversity was seen in persistent Graves' patients than in newly diagnosed ones.

Regarding time point: newly diagnosed GD, antithyroid drugs for less than 3 months. The TCR library was made from RNA extracted from PBMCs. A blood draw put about 10 milliliters of peripheral blood into EDTA tubes. Many counts were recorded for this clonotype. No antigen is known for it. CDR3-region Arm-PCR and iRepertoire HTBI primers produced the TCR beta libraries. Using its own MiXCR run on the multiplex PCR reads, TCRdb lists one record per CDR3 protein. This table has hundreds of thousands of distinct CDR3 sequences, roughly 16% appearing once. Germline loops: CDR1 SGHAT, CDR2 FQNNGV. The CDR3 consists of 14 residues. V lost 0 bases and J lost 3; bases outside the gene matches: 0. Another study also made use of these data, one on T cells in Graves' hyperthyroidism and ophthalmopathy. According to that study: In the blood, most expanded thyroid clonotypes above 0.001 appeared as well.

This sequence originates from a woman in her 30s with Graves disease. This chain connects TRBV11-2 to TRBJ2-3; 7 bases agree with TRBD2. Sequenced material: peripheral blood mononuclear cells (PBMCs), taken at new diagnosis, from a patient treated with antithyroid drugs. Written as DNA, the CDR3 is TGTGCCAGCAGCTTAGACGGGAGGACAGATACGCAGTATTTT. It encodes CASSLDGRTDTQYF. The full variable domain, completed using reference TRBV11-2 and TRBJ2-3, is EAGVAQSPRYKIIEKRQSVAFWCNPISGHATLYWYQQILGQGPKLLIQFQNNGVVDDSQLPKDRFSAERLKGVDSTLKIQPAKLEDSAVYLCASSLDGRTDTQYFGPGTRLTVL.